The sequence of this T cell receptor beta chain was determined in a study of shared clonotypes between healthy human individuals. Every subset had its genomic DNA shared out evenly among several immunoSEQ plates. Per the study methods: Junction-only sequences without quality scores came from ImmunoSEQ, so filtering differed. Using immunoSEQ multiplex PCR, the repertoire was profiled, and TCRdb retains in-frame clones only, with some absent. That table supplies the V and J calls and clone size; D and trimming were determined from the DNA. The repertoire holds approximately 2,200,000 clones, with about 93% as singletons. The CDR3 has 16 amino acids. V trimming: 0 bases; J trimming: 7 bases; junction bases outside the gene matches: 9. Germline loops: CDR1 KGHSH, CDR2 LQKENI. It was CD45RO-negative cells, positively selected for CCR7, that made up naive CD8 cells, with terminally differentiated effector memory CD45RA+ cells excluded.

This chain links TRBV18 with TRBJ2-1; TRBD2 matches 7 bases. This sequence was found in a man younger than 35 in good health. Some clones in this sample may be carry-over from other donors' samples. Sample: naive CD8+ T cells from PBMCs. CDR3 in amino acids: CASSPPEPSGENEQFF. The DNA of the CDR3 is TGTGCCAGCTCACCACCCGAGCCTAGCGGAGAGAATGAGCAGTTCTTC.